This is a list of T cell receptor beta chains from one sample in a study of T-cell memory formation after mild COVID-19. Each CDR3 protein is one row after TCRdb ran MiXCR on the 5' RACE reads. The data show about 390,000 distinct CDR3 sequences, around 20% seen once. The sequencing input was PBMCs or a T cell subset sorted from them (not recorded which). All receptors come from an adult woman who had mild COVID-19 (a few samples of this study predate the infection). Cell type and time point are not known. Each CDR3 is given with its conserved first and last residue. Each record gives: V gene, J gene, clone size, D gene, CDR3 protein, CDR3 DNA. A D gene is named only where the DNA matches it firmly. The size entry is marked missing in some rows and otherwise reads once, few, many or a size class.

>TRBV5-1|TRBJ2-7|.|TRBD2
CASSWISGGSNYEQYF
TGCGCCAGCAGCTGGATTAGCGGGGGGTCGAACTACGAGCAGTACTTC
>TRBV9|TRBJ2-7|few|.
CASSVGPVDYEQYF
TGTGCCAGCAGCGTAGGGCCAGTAGACTACGAGCAGTACTTC
>TRBV6-5|TRBJ2-5|.|.
CASSHKVGETQYF
TGTGCCAGCAGTCATAAGGTTGGAGAGACCCAGTACTTC
>TRBV19|TRBJ2-6|.|.
CASSIKPAGANVLTF
TGTGCCAGTAGTATCAAACCGGCTGGGGCCAACGTCCTGACTTTC
>TRBV4-2|TRBJ1-4|many|TRBD1
CASSQAAQGNNEKLFF
TGTGCCAGCAGCCAAGCCGCACAGGGGAATAATGAAAAACTGTTTTTT
>TRBV2|TRBJ1-6|.|.
CASSEGISLNSPLHF
TGTGCCAGCAGTGAGGGGATATCCCTCAATTCACCCCTCCACTTT
>TRBV12-3/TRBV12-4|TRBJ1-5|.|TRBD1
CASSRDRHQHF
TGTGCCAGCAGTAGGGACAGACACCAGCATTTT
>TRBV10-3|TRBJ2-7|many|.
CAIRRDFYEQYF
TGTGCCATCAGAAGGGACTTTTACGAGCAGTACTTC
>TRBV7-9|TRBJ2-5|.|.
CASSQPGAQETQYF
TGTGCCAGCAGCCAGCCCGGGGCCCAAGAGACCCAGTACTTC
>TRBV20-1|TRBJ1-4|few|TRBD1
CSARVETGKLFF
TGCAGTGCTAGAGTCGAGACAGGGAAACTGTTTTTT
>TRBV5-1|TRBJ2-2|.|.
CASSLAVGAPPGELFF
TGCGCCAGCAGCTTGGCCGTGGGAGCCCCGCCCGGGGAGCTGTTTTTT
>TRBV5-5|TRBJ2-4|many|TRBD1
CASSSDRGGNIQYF
TGTGCCAGCAGCTCCGACAGGGGGGGGAACATTCAGTACTTC
>TRBV7-8|TRBJ2-2|few|TRBD2
CASSLVFWLASGMRGDTGELFF
TGTGCCAGCAGCTTAGTTTTTTGGCTGGCTAGCGGGATGAGAGGCGACACCGGGGAGCTGTTTTTT
>TRBV5-5|TRBJ1-5|.|.
CASSSRDRSNQPQHF
TGTGCCAGCAGCTCGAGAGACAGGAGCAATCAGCCCCAGCATTTT
>TRBV5-6|TRBJ1-2|.|TRBD1
CASSRQGINYGYTF
TGTGCCAGCAGTCGACAGGGAATCAACTATGGCTACACCTTC
>TRBV5-1|TRBJ2-5|.|.
CASSSPGAGETQYF
TGCGCCAGCAGCTCACCAGGGGCTGGGGAGACCCAGTACTTC
>TRBV25-1|TRBJ2-1|.|.
CASSDVLGNEQFF
TGTGCCAGCAGTGATGTGTTGGGGAATGAGCAGTTCTTC
>TRBV5-1|TRBJ2-7|.|TRBD2
CASSLLPTSSAAYEQYF
TGCGCCAGCAGCTTACTCCCGACTAGCAGCGCGGCCTACGAGCAGTACTTC
>TRBV4-3|TRBJ2-7|few|.
CASSQDVSRTPSYEQYF
TGCGCCAGCAGCCAAGATGTGAGCAGGACTCCCTCCTACGAGCAGTACTTC
>TRBV4-3|TRBJ2-7|few|TRBD1
CASSQETGAIYEQYF
TGCGCCAGCAGCCAAGAGACAGGGGCAATCTACGAGCAGTACTTC
>TRBV7-9|TRBJ2-3|.|TRBD2
CASSPAGGPTDTQYF
TGTGCCAGCAGCCCCGCGGGAGGACCCACAGATACGCAGTATTTT